This is a list of T cell receptor beta chains from one sample in a study of response to subunit inactivated influenza vaccine. TCRdb processed the RT-PCR reads anew with MiXCR; each CDR3 protein has one entry. The sample gives approximately 520,000 distinct CDR3 sequences, 25% of which show up once; 1.5% to 2% is in the top ten. Sequenced material: CD4+ T cells sorted from PBMCs, taken approximately 5 days after vaccination. The receptors derive from a man aged 45 to 65 who received an inactivated influenza vaccine. Each CDR3 is given with its conserved first and last residue. The order of the fields is J gene, V gene, CDR3 protein.

>TRBJ2-1|TRBV3-1
CASSPGGAKQFF
>TRBJ2-3|TRBV20-1
CSAVLPPDTQYF
>TRBJ2-7|TRBV12-3/TRBV12-4
CASRRDIAYEQYF
>TRBJ1-5|TRBV6-5
CASSYGQGTQPQHF
>TRBJ2-7|TRBV18
CASSPAGSSYEQYF
>TRBJ2-2|TRBV11-2
CASSLDLGTGELFF
>TRBJ2-1|TRBV4-2
CASSQGAHSAGGAYEQFF
>TRBJ2-3|TRBV7-2
CASSLRIASGGAQYF
>TRBJ2-1|TRBV4-1
CASSQGRASGGFNNEQFF
>TRBJ2-7|TRBV20-1
CSAPGTSGSVEQYF
>TRBJ2-1|TRBV20-1
CSARDLIGLVNEQFF
>TRBJ1-4|TRBV24-1
CATSDPGQGNEKLFF
>TRBJ1-2|TRBV4-3
CASRQGQAYNYGYTF
>TRBJ2-3|TRBV5-8
CASSLGSSGTTDTQYF
>TRBJ2-1|TRBV6-1
CASRRVQGGGMNEQFF
>TRBJ2-1|TRBV20-1
CSARDLGTSGGTRYNEQFF
>TRBJ1-2|TRBV10-3
CAISDRATVGYGYTF
>TRBJ1-6|TRBV5-1
CASSLVGQGSSPLHF
>TRBJ2-7|TRBV7-2
CASSFGLAGQSYEQYF
>TRBJ1-2|TRBV10-3
CAISARESGYTF
>TRBJ2-3|TRBV11-2
CASSLLAGGLRIGTDTQYF
>TRBJ2-4|TRBV4-3
CASSQDRGTGRYF
>TRBJ2-2|TRBV20-1
CSARGRGWGNTGELFF
>TRBJ2-1|TRBV7-2
CASSLSMIAGDSQFF
>TRBJ2-3|TRBV28
CASRRTVTADTQYF
>TRBJ1-5|TRBV20-1
CSAQGNQPQHF
>TRBJ2-1|TRBV5-1
CASSGGPLNSYNEQFF
>TRBJ1-1|TRBV4-1
CASSSPLNTEAFF
>TRBJ1-2|TRBV10-3
CAISRDPHYGYTF
>TRBJ2-4|TRBV6-1
CASSESLGSQYF
>TRBJ2-7|TRBV29-1
CSVATGQGYEQYF
>TRBJ2-7|TRBV5-1
CASSLEATGPYEQYF
>TRBJ2-3|TRBV7-9
CASSPTRGMADTQYF
>TRBJ1-2|TRBV12-3/TRBV12-4
CASSPDTRYGYTF
>TRBJ2-3|TRBV20-1
CSARSWGGASTDTQYF
>TRBJ2-1|TRBV6-4
CASSISGSRGSYNEQFF
>TRBJ2-1|TRBV9
CASSVESGRRDEQFF
>TRBJ2-1|TRBV5-1
CASRGSSGGIQSSYNEQFF
>TRBJ2-3|TRBV5-1
CASSLAATDTQYF
>TRBJ2-5|TRBV12-3/TRBV12-4
CASSKRGGLETQYF